This T cell receptor (beta chain) was sequenced in a study of T cells after yellow fever vaccination. About the study: It was SMART-Seq v4 Ultra Low Input that prepared the fractions with low cell numbers. Study findings and constraints: Detected again after the booster were most primary-vaccination clones, at 96% CD4 and nearly 90% CD8.

Conversion of TCR transcripts into cDNA relied on 5'RACE template switching, which added a universal primer site and UMIs. MiXCR was run by TCRdb on the 5' RACE reads, yielding one entry per CDR3 protein. The sample lists 350,000 to 450,000 distinct CDR3 sequences, roughly a sixth occurring once. With respect to this clonotype: Antigen specificity is unknown.

This CDR3 has 15 residues. The ends were cut back, 4 bases at V and 0 bases at J, with 11 bases in the middle. CDR1 and CDR2 from the germline V gene are SGHRS and YFSETQ. J is TRBJ2-4 and V is TRBV5-1; D may be TRBD1 (5 bases). The specimen comprised PBMCs, sampled before the yellow fever booster vaccination. This TCR derives from a young man who received the YFV17D yellow fever vaccine. The CDR3 region has the DNA TGCGCCAGCAGCCCCGAGACAGCAGCCAAAAACATTCAGTACTTC. This translates into CASSPETAAKNIQYF.